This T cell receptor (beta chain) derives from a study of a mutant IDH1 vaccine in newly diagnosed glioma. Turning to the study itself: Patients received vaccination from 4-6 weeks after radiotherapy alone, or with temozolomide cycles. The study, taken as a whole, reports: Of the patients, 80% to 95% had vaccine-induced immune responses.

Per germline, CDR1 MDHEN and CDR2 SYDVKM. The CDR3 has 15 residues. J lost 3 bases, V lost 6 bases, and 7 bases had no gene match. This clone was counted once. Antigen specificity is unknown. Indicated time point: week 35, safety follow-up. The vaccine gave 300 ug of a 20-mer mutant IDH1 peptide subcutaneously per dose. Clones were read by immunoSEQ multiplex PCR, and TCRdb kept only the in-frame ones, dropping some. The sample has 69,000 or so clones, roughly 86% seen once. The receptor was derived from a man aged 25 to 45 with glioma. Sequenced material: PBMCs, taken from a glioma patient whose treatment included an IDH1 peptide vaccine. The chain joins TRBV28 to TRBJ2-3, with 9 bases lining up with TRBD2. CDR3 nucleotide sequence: TGTGCCAGCAGACGGCGGGGGGGCGGGACAGATACGCAGTATTTT. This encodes CASRRRGGGTDTQYF.